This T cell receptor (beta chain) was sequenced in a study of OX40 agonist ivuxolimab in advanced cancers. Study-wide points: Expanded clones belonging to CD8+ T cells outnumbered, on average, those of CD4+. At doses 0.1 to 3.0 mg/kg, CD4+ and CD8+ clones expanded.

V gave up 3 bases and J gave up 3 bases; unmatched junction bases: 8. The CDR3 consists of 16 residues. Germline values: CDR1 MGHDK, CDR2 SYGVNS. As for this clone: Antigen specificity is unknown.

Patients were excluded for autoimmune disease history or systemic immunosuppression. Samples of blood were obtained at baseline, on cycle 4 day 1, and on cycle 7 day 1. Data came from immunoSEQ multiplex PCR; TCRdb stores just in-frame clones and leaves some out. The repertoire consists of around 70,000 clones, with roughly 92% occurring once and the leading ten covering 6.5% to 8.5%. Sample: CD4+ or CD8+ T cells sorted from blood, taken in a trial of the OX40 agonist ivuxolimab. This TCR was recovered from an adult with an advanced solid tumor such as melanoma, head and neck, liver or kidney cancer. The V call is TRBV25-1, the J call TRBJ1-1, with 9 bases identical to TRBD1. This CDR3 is CASSDLYWDRDTEAFF. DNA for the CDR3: TGTGCCAGCAGTGATTTATACTGGGACAGGGACACTGAAGCTTTCTTT.